These 25 T cell receptor beta chains came from one sample sequenced in a study of T cells in Graves' hyperthyroidism and ophthalmopathy. The source material, RNA transcripts, was used to amplify TCR beta CDR3 regions. The HTBI primer set was used in a first-round RT-PCR of the TCR CDR3. TCRdb re-derived calls from the multiplex PCR reads in MiXCR, one entry per CDR3 protein. The sample comprises 550,000 to 800,000 distinct CDR3 sequences, around 15% of which are singletons, and 15% rests with the top ten. The sequencing input was blood. These receptors were collected from a man over 45 with Graves' hyperthyroidism.

The sample holds many counts of this clonotype. The chain is built from TRBV27 and TRBJ2-3, with a weak D call TRBD2 (6 bases). Trimming removed 5 bases at V and 5 bases at J, with 17 bases between. The CDR3 is 15 amino acids. Germline CDR1 reads MNHEY; CDR2 reads SMNVEV (reference sequence). The CDR3, as DNA: TGTGCCAGCAGTCTTCTCTCGGGAGACATAGATACGCAGTATTTT. It specifies CASSLLSGDIDTQYF.

This clonotype was observed many times. The chain joins TRBV13 to TRBJ2-5; the D call may be TRBD1 or TRBD2 (6 bases each). The ends were cut back, 5 bases at V and 1 base at J, with 14 bases in the middle. CDR3 length equals 15 residues. Germline V gene sequence: CDR1 PRHDT, CDR2 FYEKMQ (reference sequence). This CDR3 reads CASSPYRGPQETQYF. CDR3 sequence (DNA): TGTGCCAGCAGCCCCTACCGGGGGCCCCAAGAGACCCAGTACTTC.

The chain joins TRBV25-1 to TRBJ1-4; 10 bases are a match to TRBD1. This CDR3 contains 14 residues. CDR1 is MGHDK and CDR2 is SYGVNS in the germline V gene. Germline trimming cut 6 bases from V and 7 bases from J; bases unmatched to any gene: 5. CDR3 nucleotides: TGTGCCAGCAGCTCGACAGGGGGCTTTGAAAAACTGTTTTTT. It yields the protein CASSSTGGFEKLFF.

This clonotype was seen repeatedly, ten times or more. The CDR3 is CASSPIGRYEQYF. Written as DNA, the CDR3 is TGTGCCAGCAGCCCCATTGGGCGTTACGAGCAGTACTTC. This chain uses TRBV3-1 with TRBJ2-7; unclear D gene. V was shortened by 4 bases and J by 4 bases, with 11 bases between the two germline ends. CDR1 is LGHDT and CDR2 is YNNKEL in the germline V gene (reference sequence). There are 13 residues in the CDR3.

This clonotype occurred a few times. The genes are TRBV6-2 or TRBV6-3 and TRBJ2-1; weak D call: TRBD1 (6 bases). Trimming stripped 1 base from V and 0 bases from J, with 10 bases between. The CDR3 is 16 residues long. Looked up from germline, CDR1 is MNHEY and CDR2 is SVGEGT. CDR3 sequence (DNA): TGTGCCAGCAGTTACTTTAGGGGGAACTCCTACAATGAGCAGTTCTTC. Protein sequence: CASSYFRGNSYNEQFF.

This clonotype was picked up many times. V and J are TRBV3-1 and TRBJ2-7, with TRBD2 identical over 13 bases. Germline loops: CDR1 LGHDT, CDR2 YNNKEL (reference sequence). The CDR3 totals 17 residues. The junction had 6 bases not matched to a gene; V was cut back by 3 bases and J by 1 base. This CDR3 is CASSHGTSGIRSYEQYF. Here the CDR3 DNA reads TGTGCCAGCAGCCATGGGACTAGCGGGATTCGTTCCTACGAGCAGTACTTC.

This clonotype was seen at least ten times. The V call is TRBV6-1, the J call TRBJ1-1, with 7 bases matching TRBD1. V was pared by 7 bases and J by 3 bases, with 8 bases of the junction left unmatched. From germline, CDR1 is MNHNS and CDR2 SASEGT. The CDR3 has 14 residues. CDR3 amino acids: CASNKGGLDTEAFF. The CDR3 DNA reads as TGTGCCAGCAATAAAGGGGGCTTGGACACTGAAGCTTTCTTT.

With regard to this clonotype: A much larger clonotype is one base distant, so this may be a read error. The chain uses TRBV7-8 and TRBJ2-1, with D unresolved. Trimming pared 2 bases from V and 5 bases from J, leaving 16 bases between. CDR1 and CDR2 from the germline V gene are SGHVS and FQNEAQ. The CDR3 covers 16 residues. The chain's CDR3 is CASSLRDMGTDNEQFF. CDR3 sequence (DNA): TGTGCCAGCAGCTTACGCGACATGGGAACTGACAATGAGCAGTTCTTC.

This clonotype has ten or more counts. The V call is TRBV28, the J call TRBJ2-5; no definite D call. Germline lookup yields CDR1 MDHEN and CDR2 SYDVKM. V was cut by 7 bases and J by 3 bases, with 12 bases left in between. The CDR3 spans 13 residues. CDR3 bases: TGTGCCAGCAAGTCAGTGTTTGAAGAGACCCAGTACTTC. This sequence encodes CASKSVFEETQYF.

This clonotype showed up many times. CDR3 coding DNA: TGTGCCAGCAGTGAAAGTGTCGAGTATCCCGAAGCTTTCTTT. This sequence encodes CASSESVEYPEAFF. The chain couples TRBV2 to TRBJ1-1; D is ambiguous. This CDR3 spans 14 amino acids. Per the germline V gene, CDR1 is SNHLY and CDR2 is FYNNEI. Trimming left V 2 bases short and J 8 bases short, with 15 bases between.

This clonotype was seen ten or more times. The V call is TRBV27, the J call TRBJ1-2; D not resolved. The CDR3 is made up of 13 amino acids. Germline loops: CDR1 MNHEY, CDR2 SMNVEV (reference sequence). The ends were cut back, 2 bases at V and 4 bases at J, with 8 bases in the middle. The CDR3 bases are TGTGCCAGCAGTTTAAGCCTCAGCTATGGCTACACCTTC. Amino acid sequence: CASSLSLSYGYTF.

This clonotype came up many times. This rearrangement joins TRBV7-2 to TRBJ2-5; D not certain. The CDR3 is 15 residues long. Trimming took 5 bases from V and 2 from J, leaving 15 bases between them. The germline CDR1 and CDR2 sequences are SGHTA and FQGNSA. CDR3 protein: CASSPTTVKQETQYF. The CDR3 DNA sequence: TGTGCCAGCAGCCCAACAACGGTAAAGCAAGAGACCCAGTACTTC.

V is TRBV29-1 and J is TRBJ2-2, with D possibly being TRBD1 (5 bases). The CDR3 spans 13 residues. CDR1 is SQVTM, CDR2 ANQGSEA, per germline. V lost 2 bases and J lost 8, with 12 bases in between. CDR3 in amino acids: CSVESQGRGELFF. Written as DNA, the CDR3 is TGCAGCGTTGAAAGTCAGGGCAGAGGGGAGCTGTTTTTT.

A note on this clonotype: One end of the junction does not line up with germline, which may come from a read error. The rearrangement links TRBV4-1 to TRBJ1-1, with D possibly matching TRBD1 (5 bases). This CDR3 has 14 amino acids. Germline V gene data show CDR1 as MGHRA and CDR2 as YSYEKL. The CDR3 DNA follows: TGCACCAGCAGCCGAGGGACGATGAACACTGAAGCTTTCTTT. It specifies CTSSRGTMNTEAFF.

Only a few counts were recorded for this clonotype. V gene TRBV7-9 combines with J gene TRBJ1-1, with no clear D. Deletions cut 1 base from V and 6 bases from J, with 18 bases between. Germline V gene data show CDR1 as SEHNR and CDR2 as FQNEAQ (reference sequence). The CDR3 length is 16 residues. CDR3 nucleotide sequence: TGTGCCAGCAGCTTAGGTTACACTGGTCCATCGCCTGAAGCTTTCTTT. This codes for CASSLGYTGPSPEAFF.

This clonotype was seen at least ten times. The V call is TRBV6-2 or TRBV6-3, the J call TRBJ1-5; a weak D match, TRBD1 (5 bases). Trimming removed 8 bases from V and 7 bases from J, with 21 bases in between. The CDR3 sequence is 15 residues long. Germline CDR1 MNHEY, CDR2 SVGEGT. CDR3 bases: TGTGCCAGCTTTGGAGGGGATTTGTTCAGGCAGCCCCAGCATTTT. Translated: CASFGGDLFRQPQHF.

This clonotype showed up just a few times. The chain combines TRBV19 with TRBJ1-5, with D possibly matching TRBD1 (6 bases). Germline V lookup: CDR1 LNHDA, CDR2 SQIVND (reference sequence). V was clipped by 7 bases and J by 1 base, with 14 bases between them. This CDR3 contains 15 residues. The chain's CDR3 is CASIYQGNSNQPQHF. In DNA form, the CDR3 reads TGTGCCAGTATTTATCAGGGGAACAGCAATCAGCCCCAGCATTTT.

In this sample, this clonotype turned up a few times. In DNA, the CDR3 is TGTGCCAGCAGTGCTCTAGCGGGAGTCAATGAGCAGTTCTTC. This translates into CASSALAGVNEQFF. The J gene is TRBJ2-1, the V gene TRBV25-1, with TRBD2 matching 10 bases. With V trimmed by 4 bases and J by 6 bases, 3 bases remained unmatched. CDR1 and CDR2 from the germline V gene are MGHDK and SYGVNS. The CDR3 runs 14 residues.

The chain recombines TRBV19 with TRBJ1-5; possible D gene TRBD1, 6 bases. Germline V gives CDR1 LNHDA, CDR2 SQIVND (reference sequence). The V gene lost 10 bases and the J gene lost 1 base, with 17 bases spanning the gap. The CDR3 has 15 amino acids. CDR3 sequence (DNA): TGTGCCATCGGTGAAAACAGGGTCAGCAATCAGCCCCAGCATTTT. This translates into CAIGENRVSNQPQHF.

J is TRBJ2-5 and V is TRBV7-2, with 14 bases lining up with TRBD2. Germline CDR1 is SGHTA and CDR2 is FQGNSA. V lost 6 bases and J lost 6; bases outside the gene matches: 6. This CDR3 contains 15 residues. This CDR3 reads CASSQGLAGGQTQYF. CDR3 DNA: TGTGCCAGCAGTCAAGGACTAGCGGGAGGTCAGACCCAGTACTTC.

This chain links TRBV4-1 with TRBJ1-6; 8 bases align to TRBD1. CDR3 size: 13 residues. Germline V gene data show CDR1 as MGHRA and CDR2 as YSYEKL. CDR3 protein: CAARGRGQSPLHF. For the CDR3, the DNA is TGCGCTGCCCGCGGCAGGGGGCAATCACCCCTCCACTTT.

This clonotype was counted only a few times. J is TRBJ2-5 and V is TRBV12-3 or TRBV12-4; 7 nucleotides agree with TRBD1. The V segment lost 6 bases and the J segment 0 bases; nucleotides outside the gene matches: 7. This CDR3 comprises 15 residues. The CDR3 spells CASSLDRANQETQYF. As DNA, the CDR3 is TGTGCCAGCAGCCTTGACAGGGCCAACCAAGAGACCCAGTACTTC.

Only a few counts were recorded for this clonotype. CDR3 nucleotide sequence: TGCGCCAGCAGCCCTTGGGACAGAACATACTACGAGCAGTACTTC. Its protein is CASSPWDRTYYEQYF. This chain joins TRBV4-3 and TRBJ2-7; 7 positions match TRBD1. Germline-derived CDR1 and CDR2 are LGHNA and YSLEER. The length of the CDR3 is 15 residues. Losses at the gene ends were 4 bases for V and 3 bases for J; bases not matched to a gene: 9.

This clonotype was counted a few times. This chain joins TRBV28 and TRBJ1-5; D call uncertain. Germline loops: CDR1 MDHEN, CDR2 SYDVKM. The ends were cut back, 1 base at V and 10 bases at J, with 8 bases in the middle. This CDR3 contains 12 residues. CDR3 bases: TGTGCCAGCAGTTTATCTTCATTTCCCCAGCATTTT. It specifies CASSLSSFPQHF.

In its sample, this clonotype was seen once. A read error may account for a junction end that differs from germline. The DNA of the CDR3 is TGTGCCAGCAGCCTCAGCCTAACGGACCGCTCCTATGAGCAGTACTTC. Translated: CASSLSLTDRSYEQYF. This chain uses TRBV11-2 with TRBJ2-7, with D hard to call. The V gene's germline CDR1 is SGHAT and CDR2 FQNNGV. The CDR3 is made up of 16 amino acids.